This section outlines one TCR beta chain sequence together with its context. Here immunoSEQ multiplex PCR was the method, and the copy in TCRdb shows in-frame clones only, minus some. The data show about 400,000 clones, over 85% seen once. These data are taken from a study of blood T cell repertoires in COVID-19. The overall study: From T cells, B-cell-depleted T cells, or PBMCs came the material, which was cDNA or gDNA.

The sample comprised PBMCs or T cells enriched from blood (not recorded which). This TCR was recovered from a woman in her thirties who had recovered from COVID-19.

The chain's CDR3 is CASSNEASLPYF. The CDR3 DNA reads TGTGCCAGCAGTAATGAGGCCAGTCTCCCCTACTTC. The chain couples TRBV2 to TRBJ2-7; no reliable D call. The germline V and J ends were trimmed by 5 bases and 13 bases, with 18 bases remaining between them. Germline CDR1 reads SNHLY; CDR2 reads FYNNEI. The CDR3 sequence is 12 residues long.